This TCR beta chain was captured in a study of T cell responses to AZD1222 COVID-19 vaccine. The study, taken as a whole, reports: Regions 160-218 and 743-854 held dominance among vaccine-associated CD4 TCRs, which spanned spike. Among the donors, most were white British and more were female, and clonal diversity was possibly underestimated.

Trimming took 4 bases from V and 1 from J, leaving 7 bases between them. This CDR3 is built from 13 residues. Looked up from germline, CDR1 is MRHNA and CDR2 is SNTAGT. Only in-frame clones appear in the TCRdb table, and some are missing; sequencing was by immunoSEQ multiplex PCR. The repertoire consists of roughly 8,000 clones, with over 75% occurring once and the leading ten covering less than 8.5%. In regard to this clone: As yet, its antigen is unknown.

The sequence was obtained from an adult who received the AZD1222 COVID-19 vaccine. The J gene is TRBJ1-1, the V gene TRBV6-4; no definite D call. Sequenced here: peripheral blood, sampled 28 days after the second AZD1222 dose. In DNA form, the CDR3 reads TGTGCCAGCAGTGTATCACCGAACACTGAAGCTTTCTTT. Amino acid sequence: CASSVSPNTEAFF.